This T cell receptor (beta chain) was captured in a study of CD8 T cells in ankylosing spondylitis. Study-level results: Some of the motif variants had earlier been found in reactive arthritis patients' fluid and blood. Disease-linked clones proved CD8+ and comparatively uncommon in peripheral blood. Matched ankylosing spondylitis synovial fluid reportedly contained a significantly enriched population of disease-linked clones. For ankylosing spondylitis blood, a TCR beta motif of under ten highly homologous variants appeared characteristic.

The germline V and J ends were trimmed by 8 bases and 8 bases, with 13 bases remaining between them. The CDR3 is 12 amino acids. Germline-derived CDR1 and CDR2 are MNHEY and SVGEGT. This clonotype has only a few counts. The antigen remains undetermined. It was by quantitative 5'-RACE with molecular barcodes that TCR beta libraries were made. TCRdb re-derived calls from the 5' RACE reads in MiXCR, one entry per CDR3 protein. The profile covers over 200,000 distinct CDR3 sequences, with approximately 20% appearing a single time and 42% taken by the ten largest. Material for sequencing was blood, either unsorted or a sorted T cell fraction (not recorded which). This TCR came from a male donor with ankylosing spondylitis. This rearrangement joins TRBV6-2 or TRBV6-3 to TRBJ2-1; the D gene is possibly TRBD1 (6 bases). CDR3 coding DNA: TGTGCCAGCCGGGACATCAGCGATGAGCAGTTCTTC. This codes for CASRDISDEQFF.